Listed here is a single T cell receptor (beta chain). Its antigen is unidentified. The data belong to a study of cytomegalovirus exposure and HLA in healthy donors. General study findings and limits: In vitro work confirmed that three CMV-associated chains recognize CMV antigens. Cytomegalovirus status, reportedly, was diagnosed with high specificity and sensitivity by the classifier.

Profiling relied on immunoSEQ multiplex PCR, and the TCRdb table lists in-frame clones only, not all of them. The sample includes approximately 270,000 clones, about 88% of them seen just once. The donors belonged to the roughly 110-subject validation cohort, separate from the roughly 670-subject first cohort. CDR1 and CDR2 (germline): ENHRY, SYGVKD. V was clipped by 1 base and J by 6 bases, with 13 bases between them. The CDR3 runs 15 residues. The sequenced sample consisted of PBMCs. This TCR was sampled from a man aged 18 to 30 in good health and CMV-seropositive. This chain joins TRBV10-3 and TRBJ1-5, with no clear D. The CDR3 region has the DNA TGTGCCATCAGTGAGTTGGGCGGGGAAGGTCAGCCCCAGCATTTT. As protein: CAISELGGEGQPQHF.